This T cell receptor beta chain was identified in a study of shared T cell receptors in the human thymus. This CDR3 contains 17 residues. The germline V gene encodes CDR1 SGHRS and CDR2 YFSETQ. After removal of 4 bases from V and 4 bases from J, the junction contained 14 bases not matched to a gene. Generated by immunoSEQ multiplex PCR, the TCRdb table keeps only in-frame clones and is missing some. The table lists around 730,000 clones, 70% to 90% of them singletons. The sample was also linked to a second study, of human thymus T cells. From that paper: Among the donors, all were healthy Finnish infants having corrective surgery for congenital heart defects. V and J gene usage appeared biased in thymic and blood repertoires. Related research examined unrelated individuals and reported that their thymic repertoires overlapped highly.

V gene TRBV5-1 combines with J gene TRBJ2-3; 8 bases agree with TRBD2. Input material: thymocytes. The sequence was collected from a girl under three years old with a congenital heart defect. CDR3 nucleotides: TGCGCCAGCAGCCGCACCTCGCCTAGCGGGTCAGCAGATACGCAGTATTTT. This gives the protein CASSRTSPSGSADTQYF.